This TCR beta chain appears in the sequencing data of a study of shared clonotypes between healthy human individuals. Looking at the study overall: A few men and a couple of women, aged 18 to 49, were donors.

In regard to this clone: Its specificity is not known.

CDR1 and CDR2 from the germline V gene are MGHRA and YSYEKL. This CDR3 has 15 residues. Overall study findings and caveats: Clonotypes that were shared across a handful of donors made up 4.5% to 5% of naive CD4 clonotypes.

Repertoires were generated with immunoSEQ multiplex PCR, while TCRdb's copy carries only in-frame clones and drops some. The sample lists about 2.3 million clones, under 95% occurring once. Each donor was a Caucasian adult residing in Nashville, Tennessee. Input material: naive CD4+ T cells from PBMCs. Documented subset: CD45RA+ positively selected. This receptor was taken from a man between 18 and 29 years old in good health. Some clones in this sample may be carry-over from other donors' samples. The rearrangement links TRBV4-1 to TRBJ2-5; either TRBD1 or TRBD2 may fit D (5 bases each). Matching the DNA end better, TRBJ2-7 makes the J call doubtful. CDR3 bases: TGCGCCAGCAGCCAGATAGGGACGCTCTCCTACGAGCAGTACTTC. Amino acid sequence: CASSQIGTLSYEQYF.